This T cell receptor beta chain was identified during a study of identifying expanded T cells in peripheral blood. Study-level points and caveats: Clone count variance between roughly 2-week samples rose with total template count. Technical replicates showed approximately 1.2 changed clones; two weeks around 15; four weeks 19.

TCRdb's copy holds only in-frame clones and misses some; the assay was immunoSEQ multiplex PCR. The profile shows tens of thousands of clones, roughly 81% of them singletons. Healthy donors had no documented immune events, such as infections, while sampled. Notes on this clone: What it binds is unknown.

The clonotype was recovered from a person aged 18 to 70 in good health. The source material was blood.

The CDR3 sequence: CASRRPGDYTGELFF. The CDR3 DNA reads TGTGCCAGCAGACGCCCAGGGGACTACACCGGGGAGCTGTTTTTT. The chain links TRBV7-2 to TRBJ2-2; D possibly matches TRBD1 or TRBD2 (6 bases each). Trimming removed 6 bases at V and 3 bases at J, with 14 bases between. The CDR3 is 15 amino acids. The germline gives CDR1 SGHTA, CDR2 FQGNSA.